These 8 T cell receptor beta chains originate from one sample sequenced in a study of cytomegalovirus exposure and HLA in healthy donors. Primers: 60 Vbeta forward and 13 Jbeta reverse. Assay used: immunoSEQ multiplex PCR; TCRdb lists only in-frame clones, some missing. The sample includes roughly 72,000 clones. The sequenced sample was PBMCs. These receptors came from a man between 18 and 29 years old in good health and CMV-seropositive.

J is TRBJ2-1 and V is TRBV6-5, with 7 bases fitting TRBD1. Germline loops: CDR1 MNHEY, CDR2 SVGAGI. J lost 4 bases, V lost 10 bases, and 10 bases had no gene match. The CDR3 is 14 amino acids. In DNA form, the CDR3 reads TGTGCCACCGCCCTAACGGGACAGTACAATGAGCAGTTCTTC. Amino acids: CATALTGQYNEQFF.

The rearrangement joins TRBV7-2 to TRBJ2-3, with TRBD2 matching 11 bases. The CDR3 covers 17 residues. Losses at the gene ends were 3 bases for V and 2 bases for J; bases not matched to a gene: 7. The germline CDR1 and CDR2 sequences are SGHTA and FQGNSA. The CDR3 protein is CASSLRLAGPYTDTQYF. CDR3 nucleotides: TGTGCCAGCAGCTTGAGACTAGCGGGACCGTACACAGATACGCAGTATTTT.

CDR3 amino acids: CASSISPGEQFF. The CDR3, as DNA: TGTGCCAGTAGTATTTCCCCGGGAGAGCAGTTCTTC. The chain is built from TRBV19 and TRBJ2-1, with D tentatively TRBD2 (5 bases). The CDR3 sequence is 12 residues long. Germline CDR1 is LNHDA and CDR2 is SQIVND (reference sequence). Trimming stripped 3 bases from V and 10 bases from J, with 10 bases between.

The chain recombines TRBV29-1 with TRBJ1-1; possible D gene TRBD1, 5 bases. Trimming cost V 5 bases and J 3 bases, with 13 bases left between them. This CDR3 region has 13 residues. Germline assignment: CDR1 SQVTM and CDR2 ANQGSEA. The CDR3 DNA follows: TGCAGCGTTTGCGACGGAGGGGACACTGAAGCTTTCTTT. It specifies CSVCDGGDTEAFF.

The CDR3 region has the DNA TGTGCCAGCAGTTTGACAGGGGGAACACTCGAGCAGTACTTC. Its translation: CASSLTGGTLEQYF. This chain connects TRBV28 to TRBJ2-7; 9 bases line up with TRBD1. Unmatched junction bases numbered 6, after V lost 3 bases and J lost 6 bases. Germline V CDR1 and CDR2: MDHEN, SYDVKM. This CDR3 has 14 residues. Together with reference TRBV28 and TRBJ2-7, the CDR3 gives the full variable domain: DVKVTQSSRYLVKRTGEKVFLECVQDMDHENMFWYRQDPGLGLRLIYFSYDVKMKEKGDIPEGYSVSREKKERFSLILESASTNQTSMYLCASSLTGGTLEQYFGPGTRLTVT.

V is TRBV11-2 and J is TRBJ2-5; D is undetermined. Trimming took 5 bases from V and 5 from J, leaving 18 bases between them. The germline gives CDR1 SGHAT, CDR2 FQNNGV. The CDR3 is 15 residues long. CDR3 sequence: CASSPRLVTRETQYF. In nucleotides, the CDR3 is TGTGCCAGCAGCCCCCGACTCGTCACACGCGAGACCCAGTACTTC.

The rearrangement joins TRBV7-9 to TRBJ2-7, with D tentatively TRBD2 (5 bases). Looked up from germline, CDR1 is SEHNR and CDR2 is FQNEAQ (reference sequence). The CDR3 runs to 14 residues. Trimming removed 4 bases at V and 2 bases at J, with 12 bases between. This CDR3 is CASSSLSGTYEQYF. CDR3 sequence (DNA): TGTGCCAGCAGCTCTCTGTCGGGAACCTACGAGCAGTACTTC.

V gene TRBV9 combines with J gene TRBJ2-7, with D possibly matching TRBD1 (6 bases). The germline V and J ends were trimmed by 4 bases and 5 bases, with 13 bases remaining between them. The germline gives CDR1 SGDLS, CDR2 YYNGEE. This CDR3 spans 13 amino acids. This CDR3 reads CASSSSQGNEQYF. In DNA form, the CDR3 reads TGTGCCAGCAGCTCATCACAGGGCAACGAGCAGTACTTC.